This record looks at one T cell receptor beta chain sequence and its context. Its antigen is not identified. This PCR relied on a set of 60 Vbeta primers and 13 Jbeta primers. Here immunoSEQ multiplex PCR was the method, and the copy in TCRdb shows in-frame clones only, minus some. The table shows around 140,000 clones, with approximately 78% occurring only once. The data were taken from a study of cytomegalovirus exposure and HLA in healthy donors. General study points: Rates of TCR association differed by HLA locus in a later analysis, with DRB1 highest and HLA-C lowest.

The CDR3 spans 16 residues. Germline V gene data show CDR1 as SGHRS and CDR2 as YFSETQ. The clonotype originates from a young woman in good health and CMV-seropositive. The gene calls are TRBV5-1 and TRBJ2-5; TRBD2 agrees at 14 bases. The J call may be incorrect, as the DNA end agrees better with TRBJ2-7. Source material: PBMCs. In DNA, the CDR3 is TGCGCCAGCAGCTTGGAGACTAGCGGGGGGGCCGGCGAGCAGTACTTC. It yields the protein CASSLETSGGAGEQYF.